This T cell receptor beta chain emerged from a study of T cell changes during pregnancy in multiple sclerosis. Profiled with immunoSEQ multiplex PCR; TCRdb holds only in-frame clones, not every one. The table records approximately 45,000 clones, roughly 84% of them present only once. Germline CDR1 is ENHRY and CDR2 is SYGVKD. There are 13 residues in the CDR3. Trimming took 8 bases from V and 0 from J, leaving 7 bases between them. This receptor was taken from a female donor with multiple sclerosis, enrolled in a pregnancy study. The V call is TRBV10-3, the J call TRBJ1-4; D is perhaps TRBD1 (5 bases). Source: CD4+ T cells from peripheral blood mononuclear cells, taken before pregnancy. As DNA, the CDR3 is TGTGCCATCGCGACAGCAACTAATGAAAAACTGTTTTTT. Its protein is CAIATATNEKLFF.